These T cell receptor beta chains were read from a single sample in a study of shared T cell receptors in the human thymus. Here immunoSEQ multiplex PCR was the method, and the copy in TCRdb shows in-frame clones only, minus some. There are approximately 490,000 clones in the sample; roughly 74% occur only once, and roughly 0.013% lies in the top ten. The same sample was also studied in work on human thymus T cells.

The sequencing input was thymocytes. The receptor set was obtained from a boy younger than two with a congenital heart defect. The conserved cysteine and the conserved F or W are not part of the CDR3 here.

J	V	length	CDR3
TRBJ2-5	TRBV7-6	13	ASSHGAGDGETQY
TRBJ2-2	TRBV4-3	16	ASSQCFVGREEVGELF
TRBJ2-3	TRBV7-2	12	ASSLAASPDTQY
TRBJ1-4	TRBV27	13	ASSFLGAPNEKLF
TRBJ1-2	TRBV7-8	13	ASSSYPPSRLGYT
TRBJ2-2	TRBV19	11	ASSPGTPGELF
TRBJ2-1	TRBV27	14	ASSFSTVSWVDEQF
TRBJ2-3	TRBV11-2	14	ASSYPDGAGADTQY
TRBJ2-7	TRBV28	14	ASSFSGLGGSYEQY
TRBJ2-1	TRBV6-5	12	ASSYAGPHPLWF
TRBJ2-3	TRBV5-1	17	ASSLGDRGESWVTDTQY
TRBJ1-3	TRBV10-3	10	AISRSGNTIY
TRBJ2-1	TRBV4-1	19	ASSQNRTSGSAACSYNEQF
TRBJ2-1	TRBV5-4	14	ASSLAGAGAHNEQF
TRBJ1-1	TRBV29-1	12	SVVKGQANTEAF
TRBJ2-4	TRBV15	15	ATSPLDRALAKNIQY
TRBJ2-1	TRBV30	19	AWSGGTGGGGSPNYGNEQF
TRBJ2-3	TRBV28	12	ASSAPLAADTQY
TRBJ1-4	TRBV4-3	15	ASSQDYRQGENVKLF
TRBJ2-7	TRBV7-9	17	ASSLEGSRHRGDWNEQY
TRBJ2-2	TRBV30	13	AYQPNRRGTGELF
TRBJ2-5	TRBV27	14	ASSLGGGAVQETQY
TRBJ1-1	TRBV2	14	ASSDPGGIRNTEAF
TRBJ2-3	TRBV5-6	12	ASSLAGRTDTQY
TRBJ2-3	TRBV7-9	12	ASSFAGRTDTQY
TRBJ2-2	TRBV19	11	ASRPTSAGELF
TRBJ2-1	TRBV5-6	15	ASSPKGDGSSYNEQF
TRBJ2-5	TRBV29-1	11	SVSKGGLETQY
TRBJ2-7	TRBV4-2	16	ASSQEEVLGTGLYEQY